These 32 T cell receptor beta chains share one sample of origin, sequenced in a study of T-cell reconstitution after alpha-beta-depleted transplantation in children. Unique molecular identifiers featured in how the TCRbeta library was prepared. TCRdb reprocessed the PCR reads with MiXCR, giving one entry per CDR3 protein. The table includes 500,000 to 750,000 distinct CDR3 sequences, 13% detected once. The starting material was PBMCs, mostly from graft donor cells, obtained 360 days after TCRalphabeta/CD19-depleted stem cell transplant. The receptors were sampled from a male patient between 5 and 17 years old who had a stem cell transplant for acute myeloid leukemia, so the T cells may come from the graft donor.

The chain combines TRBV20-1 with TRBJ2-5, with 8 bases aligning to TRBD1. In germline, CDR1 is DFQATT, CDR2 SNEGSKA (reference sequence). V lost 3 bases to trimming and J lost 5 bases; unmatched junction nucleotides: 17. CDR3 length equals 17 residues. DNA for the CDR3: TGCAGTGCTAGGGCCAGGGACAGGAGACTCCAGGCGGAGACCCAGTACTTC. As protein: CSARARDRRLQAETQYF.

This clonotype was recorded many times. The chain recombines TRBV20-1 with TRBJ2-2; 14 nucleotides match TRBD2. The CDR3 extends over 17 amino acids. The ends lost 2 bases at V and 5 bases at J; junction bases unmatched: 7. Germline CDR1 is DFQATT and CDR2 is SNEGSKA (reference sequence). CDR3 loop: CSARPGTSGSFTGELFF. The CDR3 DNA reads as TGCAGTGCTAGACCCGGGACTAGCGGGAGCTTTACCGGGGAGCTGTTTTTT.

The J gene is TRBJ2-3, the V gene TRBV5-6, with a tentative D call TRBD2 (5 bases). V shed 7 bases and J shed 2 bases, with 11 bases lying between them. Germline V gene lookup returns CDR1 SGHDT and CDR2 YYEEEE. The CDR3 extends over 13 amino acids. CDR3 nucleotides: TGTGCCAGCCAGAGCGGAACCACAGATACGCAGTATTTT. This codes for CASQSGTTDTQYF.

This clonotype was seen more than once but under ten times. This rearrangement joins TRBV9 to TRBJ2-5; D unresolved. The CDR3 consists of 15 residues. Germline CDR1 is SGDLS and CDR2 is YYNGEE. Trimming shortened V by 1 base and J by 4 bases, and 14 bases separated the two germline ends. The CDR3 DNA reads TGTGCCAGCAGCGTACGTCCGGCCACAAGAGAGACCCAGTACTTC. It translates to CASSVRPATRETQYF.

The V and J genes are TRBV7-6 and TRBJ2-5; maybe TRBD1 (6 bases). The CDR3 sequence is 13 residues long. The V gene's germline CDR1 is SGHVS and CDR2 FNYEAQ. The germline V and J ends were trimmed by 6 bases and 5 bases, with 13 bases remaining between them. The CDR3 is CASRDTGRETQYF. The CDR3, as DNA: TGTGCCAGCAGAGATACAGGGCGGGAGACCCAGTACTTC.

This clonotype was detected many times. The chain carries TRBV5-1 and TRBJ2-3, with TRBD1 identical over 7 bases. The CDR3 totals 22 residues. V lost 0 bases and J lost 3; bases outside the gene matches: 25. Germline V gene lookup returns CDR1 SGHRS and CDR2 YFSETQ. Here the CDR3 DNA reads TGCGCCAGCAGCTTGGTGGAAACAGGGGTACGGCTCGGGGTCCCGCTAACAGATACGCAGTATTTT. Its translation: CASSLVETGVRLGVPLTDTQYF. The whole variable domain, remainder taken from reference TRBV5-1 and TRBJ2-3, is KAGVTQTPRYLIKTRGQQVTLSCSPISGHRSVSWYQQTPGQGLQFLFEYFSETQRNKGNFPGRFSGRQFSNSRSEMNVSTLELGDSALYLCASSLVETGVRLGVPLTDTQYFGPGTRLTVL.

This clonotype was seen a handful of times. The V call is TRBV11-1, the J call TRBJ2-1, with 7 bases identical to TRBD2. CDR3 length: 18 amino acids. J gave up 4 bases and V 8 bases, and 20 bases lay outside the gene matches. The germline gives CDR1 SGHAT, CDR2 FQDESV (reference sequence). CDR3 protein: CASRDYPSSVLRYNEQFF. CDR3 nucleotide sequence: TGTGCCAGCCGGGACTACCCGAGCTCGGTGTTGCGATACAATGAGCAGTTCTTC. The full variable domain, rest sourced from reference TRBV11-1 and TRBJ2-1, is EAEVAQSPRYKITEKSQAVAFWCDPISGHATLYWYRQILGQGPELLVQFQDESVVDDSQLPKDRFSAERLKGVDSTLKIQPAELGDSAMYLCASRDYPSSVLRYNEQFFGPGTRLTVL.

This clonotype was recorded many times. This chain links TRBV6-2 or TRBV6-3 with TRBJ2-1; D is unresolved. Germline CDR1 is MNHEY and CDR2 is SVGEGT. The CDR3 contains 15 residues. V was clipped by 2 bases and J by 0 bases, with 8 bases between them. The CDR3 DNA is TGTGCCAGCAGTTACGCATTGAGCTCCTACAATGAGCAGTTCTTC. It codes for CASSYALSSYNEQFF.

The chain recombines TRBV20-1 with TRBJ2-7; 8 bases match TRBD2. This CDR3 has 15 amino acids. CDR1 is DFQATT and CDR2 is SNEGSKA in the germline V gene (reference sequence). The trim removed 1 base at V and 4 bases at J, leaving 9 bases unmatched. This chain's CDR3 is CSARVEASGPYEQYF. The DNA of the CDR3 is TGCAGTGCTAGAGTGGAGGCTAGCGGGCCGTACGAGCAGTACTTC.

This clonotype has more than one count but fewer than ten. The chain has TRBV29-1 and TRBJ2-5; TRBD1 aligns across 7 bases. V was clipped by 2 bases and J by 4 bases; unmatched bases: 16. This CDR3 comprises 17 residues. From germline, CDR1 is SQVTM and CDR2 ANQGSEA. In DNA, the CDR3 is TGCAGCGTTGAATGGGGCTTCCCAGGGGGAAGTAGAGAGACCCAGTACTTC. This codes for CSVEWGFPGGSRETQYF.

The sample holds a few counts of this clonotype. The chain combines TRBV6-2 or TRBV6-3 with TRBJ2-2; D is unclear. There are 15 residues in the CDR3. Per the germline V gene, CDR1 is MNHEY and CDR2 is SVGEGT. Trimming removed 0 bases from V and 4 bases from J, with 9 bases in between. As DNA, the CDR3 is TGTGCCAGCAGTTACTCGATAGTTACCACCGGGGAGCTGTTTTTT. This translates into CASSYSIVTTGELFF.

The chain recombines TRBV19 with TRBJ2-7, with 7 bases aligning to TRBD2. V was clipped by 3 bases and J by 5 bases; unmatched bases: 13. The CDR3 loop spans 16 amino acids. The germline gives CDR1 LNHDA, CDR2 SQIVND (reference sequence). The CDR3 protein is CASSMRPRSGTDEQYF. The CDR3 DNA reads as TGTGCCAGTAGTATGCGCCCTAGAAGCGGGACCGACGAGCAGTACTTC.

This chain joins TRBV11-2 and TRBJ2-3, with D unresolved. CDR3 size: 13 residues. From germline, CDR1 is SGHAT and CDR2 FQNNGV. The V end lost 8 bases, the J end lost 0 bases, and 9 bases lay between the germline ends. The CDR3, as DNA: TGTGCCAGCCGGTCCGCTAGCACAGATACGCAGTATTTT. Encoded protein: CASRSASTDTQYF.

The J gene is TRBJ2-1, the V gene TRBV12-3 or TRBV12-4, with 8 bases matching TRBD2. CDR3 length equals 17 residues. V lost 6 bases and J lost 4; bases outside the gene matches: 14. CDR3 protein: CASSATPIAGLYNEQFF. The CDR3 DNA follows: TGTGCCAGCAGCGCTACTCCTATAGCGGGGCTATACAATGAGCAGTTCTTC.

This clonotype was detected ten times or more. The chain recombines TRBV6-1 with TRBJ2-7; tentative D call: TRBD2 (5 bases). Trimming removed 7 bases from V and 2 bases from J, with 12 bases in between. The CDR3 contains 13 residues. The germline V gene has CDR1 MNHNS and CDR2 SASEGT. CDR3 sequence reads: CASTRGSTYEQYF. In DNA, the CDR3 is TGTGCCAGCACTCGCGGGTCCACCTACGAGCAGTACTTC.

This clonotype appeared a few times. The chain links TRBV5-1 to TRBJ2-1; perhaps TRBD1 as D (6 bases). V gave up 3 bases and J gave up 3 bases, with 10 bases separating them. Germline assignment: CDR1 SGHRS and CDR2 YFSETQ. The CDR3 has 14 residues. The CDR3 sequence is CASSSGTFYNEQFF. The CDR3 DNA follows: TGCGCCAGCAGCTCCGGGACATTCTACAATGAGCAGTTCTTC.

The J gene is TRBJ2-3, the V gene TRBV18; D might be TRBD1 (5 bases). Germline V gene lookup returns CDR1 KGHSH and CDR2 LQKENI. The length of the CDR3 is 16 residues. Trimming took 3 bases from V and 0 from J, leaving 13 bases between them. CDR3 DNA sequence: TGTGCCAGCTCACCGACCACAGGCCCTAGCACAGATACGCAGTATTTT. Translation: CASSPTTGPSTDTQYF.

This clonotype was detected a few times. The chain couples TRBV7-2 to TRBJ1-4, with 8 bases that match TRBD1. Germline V gives CDR1 SGHTA, CDR2 FQGNSA. The CDR3 totals 14 residues. Trimming removed 6 bases from V and 4 bases from J; junction bases left unmatched: 4. In DNA form, the CDR3 reads TGTGCCAGCAGATTTGACAGGGGTAATGAAAAACTGTTTTTT. Protein: CASRFDRGNEKLFF.

Ten or more counts support this clonotype. CDR3 region: CASSPRTGLNTEAFF. The CDR3 DNA reads TGTGCCAGCAGCCCCCGGACAGGACTCAACACTGAAGCTTTCTTT. The chain uses TRBV7-3 and TRBJ1-1; the match to TRBD1 covers 7 bases. The CDR3 covers 15 residues. The J segment lost 2 bases and the V segment lost 5 bases, leaving 8 bases of the junction unmatched. Per the germline V gene, CDR1 is SGHTA and CDR2 is FQGTGA.

The chain joins TRBV13 to TRBJ2-4, with a tentative D call TRBD2 (6 bases). This CDR3 is built from 13 residues. Germline V lookup: CDR1 PRHDT, CDR2 FYEKMQ (reference sequence). V was pared by 10 bases and J by 5 bases, with 15 bases between. CDR3 loop: CAICLGGENIQYF. CDR3 bases: TGTGCCATCTGTTTAGGAGGGGAAAACATTCAGTACTTC.

The rearrangement joins TRBV7-3 to TRBJ1-6; D is unresolved. Germline CDR1 reads SGHTA; CDR2 reads FQGTGA. The CDR3 loop spans 13 amino acids. V was pared by 5 bases and J by 0 bases, with 2 bases between. The CDR3 bases are TGTGCCAGCAGCCTCTCCTATAATTCACCCCTCCACTTT. It codes for CASSLSYNSPLHF.

CDR3 sequence (DNA): TGCGCCAGCAGCCTTACCCGTTCGGATACGCAGTATTTT. Protein product: CASSLTRSDTQYF. J is TRBJ2-3 and V is TRBV4-3; D unclear. V lost 4 bases, J lost 6 bases, and 11 bases lay in between. The V gene's germline CDR1 is LGHNA and CDR2 YSLEER. The CDR3 spans 13 residues.

This clonotype was seen only a few times. The chain joins TRBV11-1 to TRBJ2-2, with D perhaps TRBD1 or TRBD2 (5 bases each). Trimming left V 3 bases short and J 3 bases short, with 8 bases between. The CDR3 spans 14 residues. Germline CDR1 and CDR2: SGHAT and FQDESV (reference sequence). Here the CDR3 reads CASSLKGHTGELFF. The CDR3 DNA sequence: TGTGCCAGCAGCTTGAAGGGACACACCGGGGAGCTGTTTTTT.

This clonotype was recorded many times. V gene TRBV3-1 combines with J gene TRBJ2-1; D gene uncertain. Trimming cost V 1 base and J 6 bases, with 4 bases left between them. There are 12 residues in the CDR3. Germline loops: CDR1 LGHDT, CDR2 YNNKEL (reference sequence). The CDR3 coding sequence is TGTGCCAGCAGCCAAGTCAGCAATGAGCAGTTCTTC. Translated, it gives CASSQVSNEQFF.

The gene calls are TRBV5-1 and TRBJ2-5; D gene uncertain. Germline values: CDR1 SGHRS, CDR2 YFSETQ. V lost 4 bases and J 5 bases, leaving 21 bases between the germline ends. CDR3 length: 16 amino acids. CDR3 amino acids: CASSIRFSSNGETQYF. In DNA, the CDR3 is TGCGCCAGCAGCATTAGATTTAGCTCTAACGGGGAGACCCAGTACTTC.

The rearrangement links TRBV19 to TRBJ2-7; D ambiguous. CDR3 length equals 15 residues. The V end lost 5 bases, the J end lost 2 bases, and 16 bases lay between the germline ends. Germline V CDR1 and CDR2: LNHDA, SQIVND (reference sequence). CDR3 protein: CASSPPDADPYEQYF. In DNA, the CDR3 is TGTGCCAGTAGTCCGCCCGACGCGGATCCCTACGAGCAGTACTTC.

This clonotype has more than one count but fewer than ten. The CDR3 DNA sequence: TGCAGCGTTGAAAGCCGTGAAAAACTGTTTTTT. Amino acid sequence: CSVESREKLFF. V usage is TRBV29-1 and J usage is TRBJ1-4; D not resolved. The V and J ends lost 2 bases and 7 bases respectively, with 5 bases between them. The CDR3 spans 11 residues. CDR1 SQVTM and CDR2 ANQGSEA come from the germline V gene.

A few counts support this clonotype. The V call is TRBV4-3, the J call TRBJ2-5; D tentatively reads TRBD1 or TRBD2 (5 bases each). CDR1 and CDR2 from the germline V gene are LGHNA and YSLEER. V lost 4 bases to trimming and J lost 4 bases, with 13 bases between them. The CDR3 contains 14 residues. The CDR3 protein is CASSPDTGGETQYF. The CDR3 DNA follows: TGCGCCAGCAGCCCTGACACAGGAGGAGAGACCCAGTACTTC.

This clonotype has only a few counts. The V gene is TRBV30, the J gene TRBJ2-7, with 13 bases matching TRBD2. The V gene end was trimmed by 8 bases and the J gene end by 3 bases; junction bases not matched to a gene: 16. Germline CDR1 GTSNPN, CDR2 SVGIG (reference sequence). This CDR3 is 17 amino acids long. For the CDR3, the DNA is TGTGCCCAGGGCCGCTTTATGGGGACTAGCGGGATCTACGAGCAGTACTTC. Translation gives CAQGRFMGTSGIYEQYF.

Note on this clonotype: One end of the junction does not line up with germline, which may come from a read error. The chain has TRBV4-3 and TRBJ2-7; 9 bases agree with TRBD2. The CDR3 totals 15 residues. Germline values: CDR1 LGHNA, CDR2 YSLEER. CDR3 coding DNA: TGCGCCAGCAGCCAAGTTAGCGGGGGCTCCCACGAGCAGTACTTC. It is translated as CASSQVSGGSHEQYF.

This clonotype was counted at least ten times. V usage is TRBV20-1 and J usage is TRBJ2-7; the D is unclear. Germline V lookup: CDR1 DFQATT, CDR2 SNEGSKA (reference sequence). The CDR3 length is 13 residues. V was pared by 3 bases and J by 6 bases, with 15 bases between. CDR3 bases: TGCAGTGCTAGGTTGGACGGGTACGGCGAGCAGTACTTC. Its protein is CSARLDGYGEQYF.

This clonotype was detected ten times or more. This chain uses TRBV28 with TRBJ2-1; D possibly corresponds to TRBD1 (6 bases). This CDR3 has 16 amino acids. V dropped 5 bases and J dropped 0 bases, with 14 bases sitting between them. Germline V gene sequence: CDR1 MDHEN, CDR2 SYDVKM. The CDR3 DNA is TGTGCCAGCAGTCCGACAGGCATTAGCTCCTACAATGAGCAGTTCTTC. Translating it yields CASSPTGISSYNEQFF.